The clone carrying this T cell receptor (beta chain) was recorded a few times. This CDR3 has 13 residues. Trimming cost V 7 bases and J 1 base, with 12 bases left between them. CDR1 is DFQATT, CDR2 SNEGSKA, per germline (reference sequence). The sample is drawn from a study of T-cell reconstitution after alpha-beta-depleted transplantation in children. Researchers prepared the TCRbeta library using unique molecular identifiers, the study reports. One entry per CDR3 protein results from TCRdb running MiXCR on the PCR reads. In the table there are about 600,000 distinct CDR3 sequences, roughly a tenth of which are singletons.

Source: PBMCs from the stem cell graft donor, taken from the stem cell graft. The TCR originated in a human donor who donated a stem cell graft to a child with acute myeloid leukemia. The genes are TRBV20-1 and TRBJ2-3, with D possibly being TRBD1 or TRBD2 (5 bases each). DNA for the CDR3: TGCAGTGTTGGGGGATCTGGCACAGATACGCAGTATTTT. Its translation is CSVGGSGTDTQYF.